The 15 T cell receptor beta chains given below trace back to one sample, sequenced in a study of blood T cell repertoires in COVID-19. Clones were read by immunoSEQ multiplex PCR, and TCRdb kept only the in-frame ones, dropping some. Of fewer than 250,000 clones in the sample, roughly four fifths were seen once. Material: peripheral blood. The receptors derive from a woman in her 50s with active or convalescent COVID-19.

The chain is built from TRBV28 and TRBJ2-7; D is unclear. V was shortened by 8 bases and J by 2 bases, with 7 bases between the two germline ends. The CDR3 length is 11 residues. Germline-derived CDR1 and CDR2 are MDHEN and SYDVKM. The CDR3 bases are TGTGCCAGCCCTCCTACCTACGAGCAGTACGTC. This encodes CASPPTYEQYV.

This clone was observed a single time. The chain has TRBV4-1 and TRBJ2-5; 15 positions match TRBD2. Germline assignment: CDR1 MGHRA and CDR2 YSYEKL. Trimming took 0 bases from V and 5 from J; bases not matched to a gene: 10. This CDR3 region has 19 residues. CDR3 bases: TGCGCCAGCAGCCAAGAGGGTCCGGGACTAGCGGGAGGTCGGGAGACCCAGTACTTC. It translates to CASSQEGPGLAGGRETQYF.

V usage is TRBV27 and J usage is TRBJ1-5; possible D gene TRBD1, 6 bases. The CDR3 is 15 residues long. Trimming took 5 bases from V and 6 from J, leaving 17 bases between them. CDR1 and CDR2 from the germline V gene are MNHEY and SMNVEV (reference sequence). The CDR3: CASSRGGGAAQPQHF. The CDR3 nucleotides are TGTGCCAGCAGTAGGGGTGGGGGGGCGGCTCAGCCCCAGCATTTT.

The rearrangement joins TRBV7-3 to TRBJ2-7; TRBD1 matches 9 bases. Germline V gene lookup returns CDR1 SGHTA and CDR2 FQGTGA. This CDR3 region has 15 residues. Trimming at V came to 4 bases and at J to 4 bases, leaving 8 bases not matched to a gene. CDR3 in amino acids: CASSSGQGLLYEQYF. As DNA, the CDR3 is TGTGCCAGCAGCTCTGGACAGGGGCTGCTATACGAGCAGTACTTC.

This chain connects TRBV2 to TRBJ2-1; 7 nucleotides align to TRBD1. The germline gives CDR1 SNHLY, CDR2 FYNNEI. The V and J ends lost 2 bases and 8 bases, in that order; junction bases with no gene match: 6. The CDR3 runs 14 residues. The CDR3 DNA reads TGTGCCAGCAGTGAAAGGGGGCAGGGAGATGAGCAGTTCTTC. Protein sequence: CASSERGQGDEQFF.

A single count supports this clone. The rearrangement links TRBV4-1 to TRBJ2-3, with TRBD2 identical over 8 bases. The trim removed 0 bases at V and 0 bases at J, leaving 8 bases unmatched. Germline-derived CDR1 and CDR2 are MGHRA and YSYEKL. The CDR3 is made up of 18 amino acids. The CDR3 is CASSQEESGGRSTDTQYF. Written as DNA, the CDR3 is TGCGCCAGCAGCCAAGAAGAGAGCGGGGGCCGGAGCACAGATACGCAGTATTTT.

This clone has just one count. The chain couples TRBV15 to TRBJ1-1; 9 bases agree with TRBD1. The CDR3 spans 16 residues. Germline loops: CDR1 LNHNV, CDR2 YYDKDF (reference sequence). V lost 3 bases and J lost 0; bases outside the gene matches: 5. The CDR3 loop reads CATSRGQGGLNTEAFF. CDR3 coding DNA: TGTGCCACCAGCAGGGGACAGGGCGGATTGAACACTGAAGCTTTCTTT.

This clone is a singleton in its sample. This chain uses TRBV7-2 with TRBJ2-1; 9 bases are shared with TRBD2. Trimming removed 5 bases from V and 9 bases from J; junction bases left unmatched: 17. This CDR3 region has 17 residues. The germline V gene encodes CDR1 SGHTA and CDR2 FQGNSA. Here the CDR3 DNA reads TGTGCCAGCAGCGTCCGACTCACAGCGGGAGGAACGAGTGAGCAGTTCTTC. Its protein product is CASSVRLTAGGTSEQFF.

The V and J genes are TRBV19 and TRBJ1-2, with 7 bases matching TRBD1. The V segment lost 5 bases and the J segment 7 bases; nucleotides outside the gene matches: 4. From germline, CDR1 is LNHDA and CDR2 SQIVND (reference sequence). The CDR3 has 12 residues. CDR3 DNA sequence: TGTGCCAGTAGTCCGGGACAGCTTGGCTACACCTTC. Protein sequence: CASSPGQLGYTF.

The chain uses TRBV5-8 and TRBJ1-2; no reliable D call. This CDR3 has 12 residues. Looked up from germline, CDR1 is SGHTS and CDR2 is YDEGEE. Trimming stripped 3 bases from V and 3 bases from J, with 6 bases between. Here the CDR3 reads CASSSVYYGYTF. Written as DNA, the CDR3 is TGTGCCAGCAGCTCCGTCTACTATGGCTACACCTTC.

V is TRBV4-1 and J is TRBJ2-3, with TRBD2 as a possible D gene (5 bases). V dropped 0 bases and J dropped 5 bases, with 6 bases sitting between them. This CDR3 region has 13 residues. CDR1 is MGHRA, CDR2 YSYEKL, per germline. The CDR3 DNA is TGCGCCAGCAGCCAAGATCGGGGAGATACGCAGTATTTT. Its translation is CASSQDRGDTQYF.

The genes are TRBV2 and TRBJ2-3; TRBD1 aligns across 10 bases. Looked up from germline, CDR1 is SNHLY and CDR2 is FYNNEI. V dropped 6 bases and J dropped 2; count of bases not matched to a gene: 5. This CDR3 spans 15 amino acids. In nucleotides, the CDR3 is TGTGCCAGCAGCGCCGGGACAGGGGCCACAGATACGCAGTATTTT. It encodes CASSAGTGATDTQYF.

The chain links TRBV19 to TRBJ2-5; 11 nucleotides agree with TRBD2. Germline lookup yields CDR1 LNHDA and CDR2 SQIVND (reference sequence). Trimming removed 7 bases from V and 4 bases from J; junction bases left unmatched: 5. This CDR3 comprises 14 residues. The CDR3 loop reads CASTTSGVGETQYF. As DNA, the CDR3 is TGTGCCAGTACGACTAGCGGGGTGGGAGAGACCCAGTACTTC.

The chain couples TRBV19 to TRBJ1-5, with D maybe TRBD1 (5 bases). V dropped 7 bases and J dropped 11 bases, with 21 bases sitting between them. There are 14 residues in the CDR3. Germline V gene sequence: CDR1 LNHDA, CDR2 SQIVND (reference sequence). The CDR3 region has the DNA TGTGCCAGTACCGGGACTCGGAGCATACCGACCCAGCATTTT. Translating it yields CASTGTRSIPTQHF.

The chain couples TRBV29-1 to TRBJ1-3; 8 positions agree with TRBD1. Germline V gene lookup returns CDR1 SQVTM and CDR2 ANQGSEA. The junction had 3 bases not matched to a gene; V was cut back by 4 bases and J by 1 base. The CDR3 consists of 14 residues. CDR3 nucleotides: TGCAGCGTTGGCGGGACAGGTTCTGGAAACACCATATATTTT. Residues: CSVGGTGSGNTIYF.